This T cell receptor beta chain derives from a study of T-cell memory formation after mild COVID-19. TCRdb ran MiXCR on the 5' RACE reads and lists one entry per CDR3 protein. The data contain approximately 400,000 distinct CDR3 sequences, 20% to 25% of them singletons. This clonotype was detected a few times. The CDR3 is 12 residues long. CDR1 and CDR2 (germline): DFQATT, SNEGSKA (reference sequence). V was shortened by 5 bases and J by 9 bases, with 14 bases between the two germline ends. The sample taken for sequencing was PBMCs or a T cell subset sorted from them (not recorded which). The chain joins TRBV20-1 to TRBJ2-1; D gene unclear. The clonotype comes from an adult woman who had mild COVID-19 (a few samples of this study predate the infection). Cell type and time point are not known. CDR3 bases: TGCAGTGCTGACGCAGTGGGATTTGAGCAGTTCTTC. It translates to CSADAVGFEQFF.